This T cell receptor beta chain was identified in a study of cytomegalovirus exposure and HLA in healthy donors. As regards this clone: Its matching antigen is unknown.

From germline, CDR1 is LNHDA and CDR2 SQIVND (reference sequence). CDR3 size: 11 residues. J gave up 6 bases and V 10 bases, and 5 bases lay outside the gene matches. Use of 60 Vbeta and 13 Jbeta primers characterized the PCR. The method was immunoSEQ multiplex PCR; TCRdb's version includes in-frame clones alone and lacks a portion of them. Of approximately 120,000 clones listed, roughly four fifths are singletons. Points from the study as a whole: Links to common viral pathogens appeared, in a later analysis, for several of the most significant clusters. Reports indicated that the classifier achieved high specificity and sensitivity in diagnosing cytomegalovirus status.

This clonotype was sampled from a woman aged 45-60 years in good health and CMV-seropositive. Sequenced material: PBMCs. The V and J genes are TRBV19 and TRBJ1-2; 7 bases line up with TRBD1. This CDR3 is CATGQVHGYTF. The CDR3 nucleotides read TGTGCCACCGGACAGGTACATGGCTACACCTTC.